The clone carrying this TCR beta chain was counted between two and nine times. The antigen is not known. Germline loops: CDR1 LGHNA, CDR2 YNFKEQ. The CDR3 loop spans 15 amino acids. V shed 6 bases and J shed 2 bases, with 17 bases lying between them. The sample belongs to a study of cytomegalovirus exposure and HLA in healthy donors. In the PCR, 60 Vbeta and 13 Jbeta primers were used. Generated by immunoSEQ multiplex PCR, the TCRdb table keeps only in-frame clones and is missing some. This repertoire shows under 200,000 clones, about four fifths found once; its top ten account for about 2.2%. Study results and caveats: Previous analysis showed most TCR beta V segments were productive about 90% or about 30% of the time. Later analysis revealed greater clonal expansion in HLA-associated TCR beta chains than in equally common others.

This sequence originates from a woman between 50 and 59 years old in good health and CMV-seronegative. The V and J genes are TRBV4-2 and TRBJ2-7; possible D gene TRBD2, 5 bases. The specimen was PBMCs. The CDR3 sequence: CASSPLGGVAYEQYF. The CDR3 DNA reads as TGTGCCAGCAGTCCGCTAGGAGGTGTGGCCTACGAGCAGTACTTC.